Listed here are 14 T cell receptor beta chains from one sample, sequenced in a study of T-cell reconstitution after alpha-beta-depleted transplantation in children. Study results and caveats: T cells produced anew were the main source of T-cell counts and diversity one year after transplant.

These receptors' antigens are unknown. This sample's TCRbeta library carried unique molecular identifier barcodes. MiXCR, run by TCRdb on the PCR reads, gives a single entry per CDR3 protein. This sample has around 270,000 distinct CDR3 sequences, with around 7.1% found just once. The material sequenced was peripheral blood, taken 360 days after TCRalphabeta/CD19-depleted stem cell transplant. The receptors come from a female patient between 2 and 10 years old who had a stem cell transplant for Fanconi anemia, so the T cells may come from the graft donor.

The rearrangement links TRBV3-1 to TRBJ2-1; tentative D call: TRBD2 (5 bases). Germline CDR1 and CDR2: LGHDT and YNNKEL (reference sequence). The CDR3 runs 16 residues. V was cut by 8 bases and J by 1 base, with 18 bases left in between. This CDR3 reads CASSNRGAFSYNEQFF. The CDR3 DNA follows: TGTGCCAGCTCCAACCGGGGAGCCTTTTCCTACAATGAGCAGTTCTTC.

This chain uses TRBV10-3 with TRBJ2-3; the match to TRBD2 covers 7 bases. CDR1 is ENHRY, CDR2 SYGVKD, per germline. V lost 3 bases to trimming and J lost 1 base; unmatched junction nucleotides: 4. This CDR3 contains 15 residues. The CDR3, as DNA: TGTGCCATCAGTGAAGGCCTAGCGGGCACAGATACGCAGTATTTT. This encodes CAISEGLAGTDTQYF.

Many counts were recorded for this clonotype. The V and J genes are TRBV29-1 and TRBJ2-1, with D perhaps TRBD1 (6 bases). Trimming stripped 8 bases from V and 6 bases from J, with 14 bases between. Germline V gene sequence: CDR1 SQVTM, CDR2 ANQGSEA. The CDR3 is 12 amino acids. CDR3 sequence (DNA): TGCAGCTCCCTGCGAGGGGGCAATGAGCAGTTCTTC. Amino acid sequence: CSSLRGGNEQFF.

The table lists this clonotype with many counts. The chain links TRBV5-1 to TRBJ2-7, with D possibly being TRBD2 (5 bases). The CDR3 runs to 15 residues. Trimming removed 0 bases at V and 5 bases at J, with 15 bases between. Per the germline V gene, CDR1 is SGHRS and CDR2 is YFSETQ. The CDR3 DNA follows: TGCGCCAGCAGCTTGGTAATCTCCGGGATCGACGAGCAGTACTTC. Protein product: CASSLVISGIDEQYF.

This clonotype was detected ten times or more. The chain carries TRBV24-1 and TRBJ2-2, with TRBD2 as a possible D gene (7 bases). Germline-derived CDR1 and CDR2 are KGHDR and SFDVKD. The CDR3 contains 16 residues. Between the trimmed V and J ends, which lost 10 bases and 4 bases, there was a span of 21 bases. As DNA, the CDR3 is TGTGCCACACAAGGGTCGGGGGGCTACATCACCGGGGAGCTGTTTTTT. It codes for CATQGSGGYITGELFF.

The sample holds many counts of this clonotype. This rearrangement joins TRBV5-1 to TRBJ2-3; TRBD2 agrees at 11 bases. The germline V gene encodes CDR1 SGHRS and CDR2 YFSETQ. With V trimmed by 2 bases and J by 4 bases, 3 bases remained unmatched. There are 15 residues in the CDR3. CDR3 amino acids: CASSFSGRAADTQYF. CDR3 coding DNA: TGCGCCAGCAGCTTTAGCGGGAGGGCCGCAGATACGCAGTATTTT.

This clonotype was seen ten or more times. The J gene is TRBJ1-1, the V gene TRBV6-6; D may be TRBD1 (6 bases). The V gene's germline CDR1 is MNHNY and CDR2 SVGAGI (reference sequence). Trimming removed 7 bases from V and 4 bases from J, with 13 bases in between. The CDR3 extends over 13 amino acids. CDR3: CASNRQGPTEAFF. In DNA form, the CDR3 reads TGTGCCAGCAACCGGCAGGGGCCCACTGAAGCTTTCTTT.

The chain carries TRBV18 and TRBJ2-2, with D tentatively TRBD2 (6 bases). The CDR3 runs 13 residues. The V and J ends lost 1 base and 8 bases respectively, with 8 bases between them. In germline, CDR1 is KGHSH, CDR2 LQKENI. Here the CDR3 reads CASSPREEGELFF. Written as DNA, the CDR3 is TGTGCCAGCTCACCACGGGAGGAAGGGGAGCTGTTTTTT.

The chain has TRBV12-3 or TRBV12-4 and TRBJ1-3; weak D call: TRBD1 (5 bases). Deletions cut 8 bases from V and 2 bases from J, with 10 bases between. This CDR3 is built from 13 residues. CDR3 bases: TGTGCCAGCGGTGGGGGGGCTGGAAACACCATATATTTT. Translated: CASGGGAGNTIYF.

This clonotype occurred a few times. The chain recombines TRBV2 with TRBJ1-2, with D unresolved. Between the trimmed V and J ends, which lost 6 bases and 4 bases, there was a span of 12 bases. This CDR3 has 13 residues. The germline gives CDR1 SNHLY, CDR2 FYNNEI. CDR3 nucleotide sequence: TGTGCCAGCAGGGGGAACGGCGTCTATGGCTACACCTTC. This codes for CASRGNGVYGYTF.

This clonotype was counted ten times or more. V usage is TRBV7-9 and J usage is TRBJ2-4, with D hard to call. From germline, CDR1 is SEHNR and CDR2 FQNEAQ (reference sequence). The V and J ends lost 5 bases and 7 bases respectively, with 12 bases between them. This CDR3 comprises 13 residues. The CDR3 spells CASSPPSRNIQYF. CDR3 coding DNA: TGTGCCAGCAGCCCCCCCTCCAGGAACATTCAGTACTTC.

This clonotype was recorded many times. The junction departs from germline at one end; a sequencing error may be responsible. The rearrangement uses TRBV18 and TRBJ2-1; no reliable D call. Per the germline V gene, CDR1 is KGHSH and CDR2 is LQKENI. The CDR3 has 12 amino acids. The DNA of the CDR3 is TGCGCCAGCAGTCGTGATTACAATGAGCAGTTCTTC. Its translation: CASSRDYNEQFF. Combining the CDR3 with reference TRBV18 and TRBJ2-1 gives the whole variable domain NAGVMQNPRHLVRRRGQEARLRCSPMKGHSHVYWYRQLPEEGLKFMVYLQKENIIDESGMPKERFSAEFPKEGPSILRIQQVVRGDSAAYFCASSRDYNEQFFGPGTRLTVL.

This clonotype occurred many times. This chain connects TRBV5-1 to TRBJ1-1, with 8 bases aligning to TRBD1. The CDR3 has 17 residues. After removal of 4 bases from V and 0 bases from J, the junction contained 11 bases not matched to a gene. Germline values: CDR1 SGHRS, CDR2 YFSETQ. The CDR3 reads CASSPGQGTPLNTEAFF. In nucleotides, the CDR3 is TGCGCCAGCAGCCCTGGACAGGGTACCCCGTTGAACACTGAAGCTTTCTTT.

The genes are TRBV7-9 and TRBJ2-7; tentatively, D is TRBD2 (5 bases). The germline CDR1 and CDR2 sequences are SEHNR and FQNEAQ (reference sequence). V lost 5 bases and J lost 3, with 20 bases in between. The CDR3 covers 16 residues. The CDR3 sequence is CASSLGREGIYYEQYF. As DNA, the CDR3 is TGTGCCAGCAGCCTCGGCCGGGAAGGGATCTACTACGAGCAGTACTTC.